The 21 T cell receptor beta chains in this list originate from one sample, sequenced in a study of cytomegalovirus exposure and HLA in healthy donors. 60 Vbeta and 13 Jbeta primers were used in PCR. Here immunoSEQ multiplex PCR was the method, and the copy in TCRdb shows in-frame clones only, minus some. The sample carries 210,000 or so clones, around 87% recorded once. The sample taken for sequencing was PBMCs. These receptors all stem from a man younger than 45 in good health and CMV-seronegative.

The rearrangement joins TRBV6-6 to TRBJ2-1, with 10 positions matching TRBD1. Germline V lookup: CDR1 MNHNY, CDR2 SVGAGI (reference sequence). The trim removed 7 bases at V and 7 bases at J, leaving 13 bases unmatched. This CDR3 is built from 16 residues. The CDR3 spells CASTPRGQGVKNEQFF. CDR3 nucleotides: TGTGCCAGCACTCCCCGAGGACAGGGGGTTAAAAATGAGCAGTTCTTC.

The chain uses TRBV5-1 and TRBJ2-1, with a possible D match to TRBD2 (5 bases). Germline-derived CDR1 and CDR2 are SGHRS and YFSETQ. V lost 8 bases and J lost 0, with 21 bases in between. CDR3 length equals 17 residues. The CDR3 protein is CARLHPRASNSYNEQFF. The CDR3 DNA is TGCGCCAGACTTCACCCGAGGGCCTCGAACTCCTACAATGAGCAGTTCTTC.

This clone turned up a few times. The chain employs TRBV5-5 and TRBJ1-1; D may be TRBD1 (5 bases). V was clipped by 0 bases and J by 4 bases, with 7 bases between them. CDR1 SGHKS and CDR2 YYEKEE come from the germline V gene (reference sequence). The CDR3 has 13 residues. CDR3 loop: CASSLEGVTEAFF. CDR3 in DNA: TGTGCCAGCAGCTTGGAAGGGGTCACTGAAGCTTTCTTT.

This chain uses TRBV5-1 with TRBJ2-5; D is ambiguous. CDR3 length: 14 amino acids. V lost 5 bases and J lost 3, with 14 bases in between. Germline V CDR1 and CDR2: SGHRS, YFSETQ. The CDR3 loop is CASSPARLEETQYF. As DNA, the CDR3 is TGCGCCAGCAGTCCGGCCCGCCTAGAAGAGACCCAGTACTTC. Filled out from reference TRBV5-1 and TRBJ2-5, the complete variable domain reads KAGVTQTPRYLIKTRGQQVTLSCSPISGHRSVSWYQQTPGQGLQFLFEYFSETQRNKGNFPGRFSGRQFSNSRSEMNVSTLELGDSALYLCASSPARLEETQYFGPGTRLLVL.

CDR3 nucleotide sequence: TGCGCCAGCAGCCTAAGAGGGGGCGCTGAAGCTTTCTTT. Its translation is CASSLRGGAEAFF. The chain is built from TRBV4-3 and TRBJ1-1; 7 nucleotides line up with TRBD1. V shed 4 bases, J shed 6 bases, and the junction held 5 bases outside the gene matches. The CDR3 is 13 amino acids. The germline CDR1 and CDR2 sequences are LGHNA and YSLEER.

The chain joins TRBV9 to TRBJ2-1; perhaps TRBD2 as D (5 bases). The germline V gene has CDR1 SGDLS and CDR2 YYNGEE. V was clipped by 6 bases and J by 9 bases, with 10 bases between them. The length of the CDR3 is 11 residues. The CDR3 protein is CASTPEGEQFF. The CDR3 coding sequence is TGTGCCAGCACCCCCGAGGGTGAGCAGTTCTTC.

This clone was detected once. The chain links TRBV7-9 to TRBJ1-4, with D perhaps TRBD1 (6 bases). This CDR3 region has 14 residues. The germline CDR1 and CDR2 sequences are SEHNR and FQNEAQ (reference sequence). Trimming took off 6 bases at V and 6 bases at J, with 14 bases between the two ends. CDR3 nucleotide sequence: TGTGCCAGCAGTCAGGGGTTGGGGGATGAAAAACTGTTTTTT. Protein product: CASSQGLGDEKLFF.

The rearrangement uses TRBV4-2 and TRBJ1-1; D uncertain. Trimming took 0 bases from V and 0 from J, leaving 8 bases between them. The CDR3 sequence is 15 residues long. Germline V gene lookup returns CDR1 LGHNA and CDR2 YNFKEQ. The CDR3 region has the DNA TGTGCCAGCAGCCAAGACTTTTCGGTGAACACTGAAGCTTTCTTT. This sequence encodes CASSQDFSVNTEAFF.

The sample holds one count of this clone. The gene calls are TRBV7-9 and TRBJ2-1; 11 nucleotides agree with TRBD2. J lost 5 bases, V lost 2 bases, and 11 bases had no gene match. Germline values: CDR1 SEHNR, CDR2 FQNEAQ (reference sequence). The CDR3 runs to 18 residues. In DNA form, the CDR3 reads TGTGCCAGCAGCTTACCACTGAGACTAGCGGGAACGAACAATGAGCAGTTCTTC. Translation: CASSLPLRLAGTNNEQFF.

The chain carries TRBV9 and TRBJ2-7; 9 bases are shared with TRBD2. V shed 2 bases and J 2 bases; nucleotides not matched to a gene: 8. Germline values: CDR1 SGDLS, CDR2 YYNGEE. The CDR3 runs to 16 residues. The DNA for the CDR3 is TGTGCCAGCAGCGTCGGGGCGGGAGGGCCTACCTACGAGCAGTACTTC. This gives the protein CASSVGAGGPTYEQYF.

The genes are TRBV28 and TRBJ1-5; D might be TRBD1 (5 bases). CDR1 is MDHEN and CDR2 is SYDVKM in the germline V gene. V was cut by 6 bases and J by 3 bases, with 9 bases left in between. CDR3 size: 13 residues. The CDR3 bases are TGTGCCAGCAGGGGGCAGGTCAATCAGCCCCAGCATTTT. Encoded protein: CASRGQVNQPQHF. The full variable domain, in which reference TRBV28 and TRBJ1-5 provide the parts outside the CDR3, is DVKVTQSSRYLVKRTGEKVFLECVQDMDHENMFWYRQDPGLGLRLIYFSYDVKMKEKGDIPEGYSVSREKKERFSLILESASTNQTSMYLCASRGQVNQPQHFGDGTRLSIL.

The V and J genes are TRBV5-6 and TRBJ1-1; no clear D gene. The CDR3 extends over 13 amino acids. Germline loops: CDR1 SGHDT, CDR2 YYEEEE. V gave up 5 bases and J gave up 5 bases, with 13 bases separating them. The CDR3 spells CASRDQAGTEAFF. The CDR3, as DNA: TGTGCCAGCAGGGACCAGGCGGGGACTGAAGCTTTCTTT.

The V and J genes are TRBV2 and TRBJ2-5, with 11 positions matching TRBD1. The J call may be in error: the DNA end matches TRBJ2-7 better. CDR3 size: 14 residues. The V gene's germline CDR1 is SNHLY and CDR2 FYNNEI. CDR3 amino acids: CASSAGTGGYEQYF. Written as DNA, the CDR3 is TGTGCCAGCAGTGCCGGGACAGGGGGGTACGAGCAGTACTTC.

The V call is TRBV4-2, the J call TRBJ2-3, with 16 positions matching TRBD2. Trimming took 0 bases from V and 7 from J; bases not matched to a gene: 22. Germline V CDR1 and CDR2: LGHNA, YNFKEQ. This CDR3 is 23 amino acids long. DNA for the CDR3: TGTGCCAGCAGCCAAGATCTTGTTCTCGGGGGACTAGCGGGGGGGACCCCCACGAATACGCAGTATTTT. Amino acids: CASSQDLVLGGLAGGTPTNTQYF.

This chain links TRBV15 with TRBJ1-5; D might be TRBD1 (6 bases). CDR1 is LNHNV, CDR2 YYDKDF, per germline (reference sequence). The CDR3 length is 16 residues. With 5 bases removed from V and 6 bases from J, the gap between germline ends came to 20 bases. CDR3 sequence (DNA): TGTGCCACCAGCGATCCAGGAAGGGGGGGTCGTCAGCCCCAGCATTTT. This gives the protein CATSDPGRGGRQPQHF.

A single count supports this clone. This chain connects TRBV9 to TRBJ1-1, with no clear D. The CDR3 is made up of 13 amino acids. Germline CDR1 is SGDLS and CDR2 is YYNGEE. Trimming cost V 3 bases and J 1 base, with 7 bases left between them. The CDR3: CASSAGENTEAFF. CDR3 in DNA: TGTGCCAGCAGCGCCGGGGAGAACACTGAAGCTTTCTTT. The full variable domain, in which reference TRBV9 and TRBJ1-1 provide the parts outside the CDR3, is DSGVTQTPKHLITATGQRVTLRCSPRSGDLSVYWYQQSLDQGLQFLIQYYNGEERAKGNILERFSAQQFPDLHSELNLSSLELGDSALYFCASSAGENTEAFFGQGTRLTVV.

The chain couples TRBV9 to TRBJ2-1; D call uncertain. Per germline, CDR1 SGDLS and CDR2 YYNGEE. This CDR3 is built from 12 residues. Trimming removed 5 bases from V and 0 bases from J, with 3 bases in between. CDR3 in DNA: TGTGCCAGCAGTAACTCCTACAATGAGCAGTTCTTC. It specifies CASSNSYNEQFF.

V gene TRBV10-3 combines with J gene TRBJ1-1; unclear D gene. This CDR3 has 13 residues. V was trimmed by 0 bases and J by 4 bases, leaving 6 bases between them. The germline gives CDR1 ENHRY, CDR2 SYGVKD. The CDR3 here is CAISESWSTEAFF. CDR3 nucleotide sequence: TGTGCCATCAGTGAGTCGTGGAGCACTGAAGCTTTCTTT.

The chain joins TRBV7-2 to TRBJ2-3, with a possible D match to TRBD2 (5 bases). The ends were cut back, 0 bases at V and 11 bases at J, with 12 bases in the middle. The germline gives CDR1 SGHTA, CDR2 FQGNSA. The CDR3 is 13 amino acids. The CDR3, as DNA: TGTGCCAGCAGCTTAGCGCGGGTTGCAGGGCAGTATTTT. It encodes CASSLARVAGQYF.

This clone was counted a few times. The chain uses TRBV4-2 and TRBJ2-1; 7 bases align to TRBD2. The germline gives CDR1 LGHNA, CDR2 YNFKEQ. The CDR3 spans 18 residues. The junction had 10 bases not matched to a gene; V was cut back by 1 base and J by 1 base. DNA of the CDR3: TGTGCCAGCAGCCAAGGGATTAGGGCTAGCGGATCCTACAATGAGCAGTTCTTC. Translating gives CASSQGIRASGSYNEQFF.

The chain uses TRBV10-3 and TRBJ2-7, with TRBD1 matching 9 bases. Trimming removed 4 bases from V and 7 bases from J; junction bases left unmatched: 8. The CDR3 has 14 amino acids. CDR1 and CDR2 from the germline V gene are ENHRY and SYGVKD. The CDR3 nucleotides read TGTGCCATCAGTGGGGGACAGGGTCGGGGTGAGCAGTACTTC. Its translation: CAISGGQGRGEQYF.